The 32 T cell receptor beta chains below all came from one sample that was sequenced in a study of blood T cells in healthy people across ages (dated by TCRdb to the mid-2010s). The library was made by 5' RACE. Sequencing was performed on an Illumina HiSeq 2500. A second PCR of roughly 6 to 11 cycles was run with a J-beta primer mix and a sample-barcoded 5' primer. TCRdb applied fastp at Q25 and MiXCR to the public reads, then kept only in-frame beta chains. Every distinct CDR3 protein forms one entry, paired with its most common genes and DNA. The sample contains hundreds of thousands of distinct CDR3 sequences, approximately 30% of them found a single time. In total, the top ten clones hold less than 20% of the sample. Source material: blood. Receptors were obtained from a woman older than 75 in good health. Donor details come from another sample of the same person, matched by shared clones.

Points on this clonotype: This sequence may be a read error, since a much larger clone differs from it by one base. This chain joins TRBV5-1 and TRBJ2-5; D assignment may be TRBD1 or TRBD2 (5 bases each). V lost 4 bases and J lost 2, with 12 bases in between. The germline gives CDR1 SGHRS, CDR2 YFSETQ. CDR3 size: 14 residues. CDR3 protein: CASSMPGRQETQYF. Written as DNA, the CDR3 is TGCGCCAGCAGCATGCCGGGACGACAAGAGACCCAGTACTTC.

The V and J genes are TRBV27 and TRBJ1-1; D might be TRBD1 (5 bases). Germline values: CDR1 MNHEY, CDR2 SMNVEV (reference sequence). The CDR3 length is 15 residues. The V and J ends lost 6 bases and 4 bases respectively, with 18 bases between them. CDR3 residues: CASRPILPGLTEAFF. The CDR3 DNA reads TGTGCCAGCAGACCAATCCTACCAGGGCTCACTGAAGCTTTCTTT.

Ten or more counts support this clonotype. The rearrangement joins TRBV6-2 or TRBV6-3 to TRBJ2-5, with D tentatively TRBD1 (5 bases). This CDR3 region has 14 residues. CDR1 and CDR2 from the germline V gene are MNHEY and SVGEGT. The V and J ends lost 0 bases and 10 bases respectively, with 15 bases between them. In DNA form, the CDR3 reads TGTGCCAGCAGTTACTCGACAGCCCCCAGGGACCAGTACTTC. It codes for CASSYSTAPRDQYF.

At least ten counts were recorded for this clonotype. The chain is built from TRBV4-1 and TRBJ1-6, with 7 bases matching TRBD1. This CDR3 contains 15 residues. Germline V gene sequence: CDR1 MGHRA, CDR2 YSYEKL. V was pared by 4 bases and J by 7 bases, with 7 bases of the junction left unmatched. In nucleotides, the CDR3 is TGCGCCAGCAGCCCTCGGGACAGCCTAAATTCACCCCTCCACTTT. Translating gives CASSPRDSLNSPLHF.

V is TRBV28 and J is TRBJ2-1, with TRBD1 matching 7 bases. Trimming took 6 bases from V and 4 from J; bases not matched to a gene: 9. The CDR3 is 15 amino acids. Germline loops: CDR1 MDHEN, CDR2 SYDVKM. The CDR3 bases are TGTGCCAGCAGGTTAAACAGGGGACCTTACAATGAGCAGTTCTTC. It specifies CASRLNRGPYNEQFF.

This clonotype was seen ten or more times. The chain recombines TRBV20-1 with TRBJ1-1, with 9 bases aligning to TRBD1. Germline CDR1 DFQATT, CDR2 SNEGSKA (reference sequence). CDR3 size: 13 residues. Trimming removed 6 bases from V and 2 bases from J; junction bases left unmatched: 4. The CDR3 protein is CSARTGGNTEAFF. CDR3 sequence (DNA): TGCAGTGCCAGAACAGGGGGCAACACTGAAGCTTTCTTT.

This clonotype was seen only a few times. The chain joins TRBV12-3 or TRBV12-4 to TRBJ2-3; the D is unclear. V was pared by 2 bases and J by 4 bases, with 13 bases between. The CDR3 is 15 amino acids. CDR3 nucleotides: TGTGCCAGCAGTTTATTTCTCCGGAGAGCAGATACGCAGTATTTT. Protein: CASSLFLRRADTQYF.

About this clonotype itself: With a much larger clone just one base away, this may be a read error. The rearrangement joins TRBV7-2 to TRBJ2-3, with 9 positions matching TRBD2. This CDR3 has 14 residues. J lost 8 bases, V lost 11 bases, and 14 bases had no gene match. Per the germline V gene, CDR1 is SGHTA and CDR2 is FQGNSA. The CDR3 DNA reads as TGTGCCGGGAGACCAGCGGGGGGAGAGGGTACGCAGTATTTT. This sequence encodes CAGRPAGGEGTQYF.

J is TRBJ2-6 and V is TRBV4-3, with 7 bases aligning to TRBD1. CDR1 is LGHNA, CDR2 YSLEER, per germline. V shed 2 bases, J shed 0 bases, and the junction held 16 bases outside the gene matches. This CDR3 is 21 amino acids long. DNA for the CDR3: TGCGCCAGCAGCCAAAAAAACCCTACAGGGACAGTGAGCTCTGGGGCCAACGTCCTGACTTTC. This codes for CASSQKNPTGTVSSGANVLTF.

This clonotype has at least ten counts. The chain combines TRBV19 with TRBJ2-3; D may be TRBD1 or TRBD2 (6 bases each). The CDR3 spans 13 residues. V was clipped by 11 bases and J by 2 bases, with 14 bases between them. Germline CDR1 is LNHDA and CDR2 is SQIVND (reference sequence). The CDR3 DNA is TGTGCCGCCGGGGGCGGCGTCACAGATACGCAGTATTTT. As protein: CAAGGGVTDTQYF.

Regarding this clonotype: A clone one base away is much larger, so this may be a read error. Without the conserved terminal phenylalanine or tryptophan, this CDR3 likely stems from a read error. The rearrangement uses TRBV5-1 and TRBJ1-6, with 7 bases that match TRBD1. The V gene's germline CDR1 is SGHRS and CDR2 YFSETQ. Trimming took 5 bases from V and 9 from J; bases not matched to a gene: 11. This CDR3 contains 15 residues. This CDR3 reads CASRLSTGSRSPLHS. DNA of the CDR3: TGCGCCAGCAGACTCTCGACAGGGAGCCGTTCACCCCTCCACTCT.

With regard to this clonotype: A much larger clone differs by one base, so this may be a read error. V gene TRBV20-1 combines with J gene TRBJ2-5; D assignment may be TRBD1 or TRBD2 (6 bases each). CDR1 and CDR2 from the germline V gene are DFQATT and SNEGSKA (reference sequence). V shed 3 bases and J shed 11 bases, with 16 bases lying between them. There are 12 residues in the CDR3. The CDR3 nucleotides read TGCAGTGCTAGTCCGGGGGCAAATGAGCAGTACTTC. This gives the protein CSASPGANEQYF.

J is TRBJ1-2 and V is TRBV11-2; 8 nucleotides match TRBD1. The CDR3 is made up of 15 amino acids. Trimming removed 3 bases from V and 4 bases from J; junction bases left unmatched: 7. The germline V gene has CDR1 SGHAT and CDR2 FQNNGV. The CDR3 here is CASSLGDRPLYGYTF. Written as DNA, the CDR3 is TGTGCCAGCAGCTTGGGGGACAGGCCCCTCTATGGCTACACCTTC.

This clonotype was observed a handful of times. The chain recombines TRBV30 with TRBJ2-1; TRBD2 agrees at 10 bases. V lost 1 base, J lost 7 bases, and 7 bases stayed unmatched. Germline V gives CDR1 GTSNPN, CDR2 SVGIG (reference sequence). CDR3 length: 15 amino acids. The CDR3 region is CAWSEAGGPFNEQFF. CDR3 in DNA: TGTGCCTGGAGTGAAGCGGGGGGGCCATTTAATGAGCAGTTCTTC.

The chain combines TRBV20-1 with TRBJ2-5; 7 nucleotides agree with TRBD1. The germline gives CDR1 DFQATT, CDR2 SNEGSKA (reference sequence). The CDR3 has 12 amino acids. The junction had 12 bases not matched to a gene; V was cut back by 6 bases and J by 11 bases. CDR3 protein: CSAGATGNEQYF. The CDR3 DNA sequence: TGCAGTGCCGGCGCGACAGGGAATGAGCAGTACTTC.

This clonotype has ten or more counts. The V gene is TRBV6-5, the J gene TRBJ2-1; TRBD1 agrees at 10 bases. Germline V gene data show CDR1 as MNHEY and CDR2 as SVGAGI. This CDR3 comprises 15 residues. Trimming removed 7 bases from V and 4 bases from J; junction bases left unmatched: 7. The CDR3 protein is CASTQGTGAYNEQFF. The CDR3 DNA follows: TGTGCCAGCACCCAAGGGACAGGGGCATACAATGAGCAGTTCTTC.

This clonotype has a count of ten or more. In DNA, the CDR3 is TGTGCCAGCAGCTGGGACAGGGCGACCTATGGCTACACCTTC. Translated, it gives CASSWDRATYGYTF. The chain has TRBV5-6 and TRBJ1-2, with 9 bases fitting TRBD1. Germline CDR1 and CDR2: SGHDT and YYEEEE. This CDR3 has 14 amino acids. J was trimmed by 4 bases and V by 3 bases; bases with no gene match: 4.

This clonotype was seen repeatedly, ten times or more. The rearrangement links TRBV4-1 to TRBJ1-6, with D hard to call. Germline V gene sequence: CDR1 MGHRA, CDR2 YSYEKL. The V end lost 1 base, the J end lost 0 bases, and 10 bases lay between the germline ends. The CDR3 has 17 amino acids. The CDR3 DNA is TGCGCCAGCAGCCAAGGGCAGGAACTCTCCTATAATTCACCCCTCCACTTT. It yields the protein CASSQGQELSYNSPLHF.

This clonotype was observed a handful of times. J is TRBJ2-7 and V is TRBV20-1; D might be TRBD2 (6 bases). In germline, CDR1 is DFQATT, CDR2 SNEGSKA (reference sequence). The CDR3 spans 15 residues. Trimming pared 0 bases from V and 5 bases from J, leaving 17 bases between. DNA of the CDR3: TGCAGTGCTAGAGATATATCGGGGGTGGGGAACGAGCAGTACTTC. Translation gives CSARDISGVGNEQYF.

Ten or more counts support this clonotype. The chain couples TRBV9 to TRBJ1-2; TRBD1 agrees at 9 bases. This CDR3 comprises 15 residues. V shed 0 bases, J shed 8 bases, and the junction held 8 bases outside the gene matches. Germline CDR1 and CDR2: SGDLS and YYNGEE. CDR3 residues: CASSVGPDRGEGYTF. CDR3 DNA sequence: TGTGCCAGCAGCGTAGGCCCTGACAGGGGGGAGGGCTACACCTTC.

The chain has TRBV3-1 and TRBJ2-7; TRBD1 aligns across 8 bases. With the DNA end fitting TRBJ2-5 better, the J assignment may be wrong. The CDR3 has 14 amino acids. Germline loops: CDR1 LGHDT, CDR2 YNNKEL (reference sequence). Here the CDR3 reads CASSQGQGLETQYF. CDR3 coding DNA: TGTGCCAGCAGCCAAGGACAGGGGTTAGAGACCCAGTACTTC.

Concerning this clonotype: This may come from a read error, since a much larger clone is one base off. The chain carries TRBV6-1 and TRBJ2-1, with D perhaps TRBD2 (5 bases). CDR3 length equals 12 residues. Germline values: CDR1 MNHNS, CDR2 SASEGT. DNA of the CDR3: TGTGCCAGCAGTGATTTCGGGAATGAGCAGGTCTTC. It translates to CASSDFGNEQVF.

CDR3 region: CASSFTGGTAASAQHF. CDR3 DNA sequence: TGCGCCAGCAGCTTTACAGGGGGCACTGCGGCTTCGGCCCAGCATTTT. The chain recombines TRBV5-1 with TRBJ1-5; TRBD1 aligns across 9 bases. The V segment lost 2 bases and the J segment 11 bases; nucleotides outside the gene matches: 14. The length of the CDR3 is 16 residues. Germline CDR1 reads SGHRS; CDR2 reads YFSETQ. The whole variable domain, remainder taken from reference TRBV5-1 and TRBJ1-5, is KAGVTQTPRYLIKTRGQQVTLSCSPISGHRSVSWYQQTPGQGLQFLFEYFSETQRNKGNFPGRFSGRQFSNSRSEMNVSTLELGDSALYLCASSFTGGTAASAQHFGDGTRLSIL.

This clonotype showed up just a few times. Germline and junction disagree at one end, which may indicate a read error. The chain links TRBV20-1 to TRBJ2-7; D call uncertain. CDR3 length: 13 amino acids. CDR1 and CDR2 from the germline V gene are DFQATT and SNEGSKA (reference sequence). The CDR3 region is CSARAAGTYGQYF. The CDR3 DNA is TGCAGTGCTAGAGCGGCCGGAACCTACGGGCAGTACTTC.

There are many counts of this clonotype. J is TRBJ1-1 and V is TRBV29-1; maybe TRBD1 (6 bases). With 6 bases removed from V and 2 bases from J, the gap between germline ends came to 13 bases. The CDR3 sequence is 13 residues long. Germline CDR1 is SQVTM and CDR2 is ANQGSEA. The CDR3 DNA sequence: TGCAGCGTCCTAAGCGGGGGCAACACTGAAGCTTTCTTT. This sequence encodes CSVLSGGNTEAFF.

As concerns this clonotype: A read error may explain this, as a much larger clone is one base away. This chain joins TRBV20-1 and TRBJ2-5; 11 positions agree with TRBD2. Losses at the gene ends were 8 bases for V and 11 bases for J; bases not matched to a gene: 19. Germline V gene lookup returns CDR1 DFQATT and CDR2 SNEGSKA (reference sequence). This CDR3 is built from 15 residues. For the CDR3, the DNA is TGCAGTCACCTGCGTCCCCTAGCGGGGGGTAATGAGCAGTACTTC. Translating gives CSHLRPLAGGNEQYF.

This clonotype has at least ten counts. The chain carries TRBV20-1 and TRBJ2-3; 9 nucleotides line up with TRBD2. Germline assignment: CDR1 DFQATT and CDR2 SNEGSKA (reference sequence). Germline trimming cut 6 bases from V and 6 bases from J; bases unmatched to any gene: 10. There are 14 residues in the CDR3. The CDR3 sequence is CSAHSGGPQDTQYF. DNA for the CDR3: TGCAGTGCGCATAGCGGGGGACCACAGGATACGCAGTATTTT.

This clonotype has ten or more counts. This chain uses TRBV7-6 with TRBJ2-3; 10 bases align to TRBD2. Per germline, CDR1 SGHVS and CDR2 FNYEAQ. The CDR3 loop spans 16 amino acids. After removal of 4 bases from V and 6 bases from J, the junction contained 10 bases not matched to a gene. The DNA of the CDR3 is TGTGCCAGCAGCTGGGACGATACTAGCGGGGACGATACGCAGTATTTT. This gives the protein CASSWDDTSGDDTQYF. Combining the CDR3 with reference TRBV7-6 and TRBJ2-3 gives the whole variable domain GAGVSQSPRYKVTKRGQDVALRCDPISGHVSLYWYRQALGQGPEFLTYFNYEAQQDKSGLPNDRFSAERPEGSISTLTIQRTEQRDSAMYRCASSWDDTSGDDTQYFGPGTRLTVL.

The chain links TRBV2 to TRBJ2-3, with TRBD1 matching 7 bases. With V trimmed by 9 bases and J by 1 base, 1 base remained unmatched. The CDR3 is 12 residues long. Looked up from germline, CDR1 is SNHLY and CDR2 is FYNNEI. The CDR3: CARGTGTDTQYF. The CDR3 DNA reads as TGTGCCAGGGGGACAGGCACAGATACGCAGTATTTT.

This clonotype has at least ten counts. This may stem from a read error, because a much larger clone lies one nucleotide away. This chain uses TRBV5-1 with TRBJ2-1; TRBD1 aligns across 8 bases. The J call is uncertain, as TRBJ2-7 better fits the DNA end. The CDR3 covers 16 residues. The germline gives CDR1 SGHRS, CDR2 YFSETQ. The CDR3 region is CASSLVRTGHYNEQYF. CDR3 sequence (DNA): TGCGCCAGCAGCTTGGTCAGGACAGGGCACTACAATGAGCAGTACTTC.

This clonotype was seen a handful of times. Possible read error: a much larger clone is one base away. The chain recombines TRBV2 with TRBJ1-2; 12 positions agree with TRBD1. CDR3 length equals 15 residues. The germline CDR1 and CDR2 sequences are SNHLY and FYNNEI. Trimming removed 6 bases from V and 4 bases from J; junction bases left unmatched: 6. The chain's CDR3 is CASRGQGALGYGYTF. CDR3 bases: TGTGCCAGCAGGGGACAGGGGGCATTGGGCTATGGCTACACCTTC.

Comments on this clonotype: At one end, the junction sequence differs from germline, possibly due to a read error. The chain employs TRBV9 and TRBJ1-4; possibly TRBD1 for D (6 bases). Per germline, CDR1 SGDLS and CDR2 YYNGEE. The CDR3 has 16 amino acids. CDR3 protein: CAGSPSGADFNEKRFF. CDR3 in DNA: TGTGCCGGCAGCCCCTCGGGGGCGGACTTTAATGAAAAACGGTTTTTT.